Sequencing of this T cell receptor gamma chain was carried out in a study of gammadelta T cells in human blood (TCRdb year 2020). Results and caveats for the whole study, not just this receptor: The study reported that microbial exposure appeared to drive polyclonal expansion of innate gamma-delta T cells immediately after birth.

The library was generated by RT-PCR. Instrument on record: Illumina MiSeq. TCRdb reran clone calling on the public reads with CATT; rows sharing one DNA sequence were then combined. Here the sample has roughly 260 gamma-chain clones; more than 9.5% occur a single time. The top ten hold around 40% of the sample. Germline trimming: 8 bases from V, 0 bases from J; junction bases outside gene matches: 7. The CDR3 has 15 amino acids, counting the end cysteine and phenylalanine. The DNA shown is the 45-base CDR3, in frame from base 1. This clone is large (0.1 to 1%). What antigen it recognizes has not been identified. One base away there is no much larger clone; base qualities are not given.

Sequencing was carried out using Vgamma9Vdelta2 gamma-delta T cells from fetal blood. This sequence originates from a human fetus. The rearranged segments are TRGV10 and TRGJP1. TRGV10 is an open reading frame whose function is uncertain. The base sequence is TGTGCTGCGTGGGATGGGTATACCACTGGTTGGTTCAAGATATTT. This sequence encodes CAAWDGYTTGWFKIF.